This TCR beta chain derives from a study of lymphopenia after photon versus proton radiotherapy. Points from the study as a whole: Survival link was tested only in deceased patients; proton benefit remains a possibility.

The table came from immunoSEQ multiplex PCR; TCRdb's copy has only in-frame clones and leaves some out. The sample has approximately 71,000 clones, approximately 91% seen once. V lost 5 bases to trimming and J lost 9 bases, with 17 bases between them. The CDR3 sequence is 13 residues long. CDR1 and CDR2 from the germline V gene are MDHEN and SYDVKM. As regards this clone: Its antigen is not identified.

The chain joins TRBV28 to TRBJ2-7, with a weak D call TRBD2 (6 bases). This material consisted of peripheral blood, taken from a patient treated with photon-based radiotherapy. The receptor's source is a woman in her seventies with pancreatic cancer. CDR3 in amino acids: CASSKPRGMGQYF. The CDR3 DNA follows: TGTGCCAGCAGTAAACCCCGGGGGATGGGGCAGTACTTC.